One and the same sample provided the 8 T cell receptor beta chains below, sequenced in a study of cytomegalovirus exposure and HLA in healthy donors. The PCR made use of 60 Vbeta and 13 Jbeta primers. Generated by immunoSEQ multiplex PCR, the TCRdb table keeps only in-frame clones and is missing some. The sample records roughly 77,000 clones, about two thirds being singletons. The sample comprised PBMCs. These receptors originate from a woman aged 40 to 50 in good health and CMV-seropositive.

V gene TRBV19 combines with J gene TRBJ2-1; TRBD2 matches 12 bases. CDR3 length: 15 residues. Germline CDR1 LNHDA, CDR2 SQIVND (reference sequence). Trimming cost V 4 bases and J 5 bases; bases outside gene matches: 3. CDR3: CASSTLAGGNNEQFF. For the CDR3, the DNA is TGTGCCAGTAGTACGCTAGCGGGGGGGAACAATGAGCAGTTCTTC.

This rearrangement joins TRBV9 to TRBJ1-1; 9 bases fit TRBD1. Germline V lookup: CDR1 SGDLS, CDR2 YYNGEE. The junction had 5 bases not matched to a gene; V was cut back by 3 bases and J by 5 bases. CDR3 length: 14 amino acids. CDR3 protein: CASSDTGGLTEAFF. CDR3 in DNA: TGTGCCAGCAGCGATACAGGGGGCTTGACTGAAGCTTTCTTT.

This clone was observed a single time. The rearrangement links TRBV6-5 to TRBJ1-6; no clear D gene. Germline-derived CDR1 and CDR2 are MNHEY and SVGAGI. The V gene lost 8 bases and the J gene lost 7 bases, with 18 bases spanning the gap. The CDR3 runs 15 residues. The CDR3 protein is CASGERALINSPLHF. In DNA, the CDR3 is TGTGCCAGCGGCGAGAGGGCTCTTATAAATTCACCCCTCCACTTT.

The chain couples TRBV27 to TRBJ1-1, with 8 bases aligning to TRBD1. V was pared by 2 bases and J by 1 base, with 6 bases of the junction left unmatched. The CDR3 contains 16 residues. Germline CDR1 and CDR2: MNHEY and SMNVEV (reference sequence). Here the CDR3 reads CASSLGLGQGNTEAFF. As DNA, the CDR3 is TGTGCCAGCAGTTTAGGACTTGGACAGGGGAACACTGAAGCTTTCTTT.

The CDR3 loop is CASRPQGQGAYEQYF. CDR3 coding DNA: TGTGCCAGCAGACCCCAGGGGCAGGGCGCCTACGAGCAGTACTTC. The chain is built from TRBV6-6 and TRBJ2-7; the D gene is possibly TRBD1 (6 bases). CDR3 size: 15 residues. Looked up from germline, CDR1 is MNHNY and CDR2 is SVGAGI (reference sequence). Between the trimmed V and J ends, which lost 6 bases and 2 bases, there was a span of 17 bases.

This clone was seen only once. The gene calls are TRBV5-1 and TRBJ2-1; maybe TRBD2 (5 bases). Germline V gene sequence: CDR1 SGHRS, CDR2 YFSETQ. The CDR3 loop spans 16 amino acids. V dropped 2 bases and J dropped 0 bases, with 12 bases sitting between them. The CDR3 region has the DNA TGCGCCAGCAGCTTTAACGGGGATCCCTCCTACAATGAGCAGTTCTTC. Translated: CASSFNGDPSYNEQFF.

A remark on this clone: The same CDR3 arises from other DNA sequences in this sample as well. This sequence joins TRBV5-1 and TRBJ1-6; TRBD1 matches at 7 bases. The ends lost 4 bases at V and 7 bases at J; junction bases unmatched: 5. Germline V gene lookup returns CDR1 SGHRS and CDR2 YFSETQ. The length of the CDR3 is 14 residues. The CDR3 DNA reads TGCGCCAGCAGCCTAGGGGACAGCAATTCACCCCTCCACTTT. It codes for CASSLGDSNSPLHF.

The CDR3 coding sequence is TGCGCCAGCAGCTTGGTTGGTCAGGGGTTGAACGAGCAGTACTTC. Its translation: CASSLVGQGLNEQYF. The V call is TRBV5-1, the J call TRBJ2-7; TRBD1 is a possible D gene (6 bases). This CDR3 comprises 15 residues. Trimming took off 0 bases at V and 5 bases at J, with 15 bases between the two ends. The V gene's germline CDR1 is SGHRS and CDR2 YFSETQ.